A selection of T cell receptor beta chains follows, all from one sample in a study of blood T cell repertoires in COVID-19. Profiling relied on immunoSEQ multiplex PCR, and the TCRdb table lists in-frame clones only, not all of them. The table records 200,000 to 250,000 clones, about 80% of them present only once. The source material was PBMCs or T cells enriched from blood (not recorded which). These TCRs come from a woman between 50 and 59 years old who had been exposed to COVID-19. Each CDR3 is given with its conserved first and last residue. Fields, in order: clone size, D gene, V gene, J gene, CDR3 protein, CDR3 DNA. A D gene is named only where the DNA matches it firmly. The size of a clone is reported for some rows only, either as once, few or many, or as a class for expanded clones.

abundance: once
d_gene: .
v_gene: TRBV3-1/TRBV3-2
j_gene: TRBJ2-2
CDR3aa: CASSQVGSSNTGELFF
CDR3nt: TGTGCCAGCAGCCAAGTGGGCAGCTCGAACACCGGGGAGCTGTTTTTT

abundance: .
d_gene: .
v_gene: TRBV5-1
j_gene: TRBJ2-3
CDR3aa: CASSLGIKETDTQYF
CDR3nt: TGCGCCAGCAGCTTGGGGATCAAGGAGACAGATACGCAGTATTTT

abundance: .
d_gene: TRBD1
v_gene: TRBV7-6
j_gene: TRBJ1-6
CDR3aa: CASSFTGAASPLHF
CDR3nt: TGTGCCAGCAGCTTTACAGGGGCAGCTTCACCCCTCCACTTT

abundance: .
d_gene: .
v_gene: TRBV9
j_gene: TRBJ1-3
CDR3aa: CASSVGGGSGNTIYF
CDR3nt: TGTGCCAGCAGCGTAGGAGGGGGCTCTGGAAACACCATATATTTT

abundance: many
d_gene: .
v_gene: TRBV28
j_gene: TRBJ1-2
CDR3aa: CASSGYTGSLGLRYTF
CDR3nt: TGTGCCAGCAGTGGATATACGGGGTCGCTTGGATTGCGCTACACCTTC

abundance: .
d_gene: TRBD2
v_gene: TRBV5-1
j_gene: TRBJ2-3
CDR3aa: CASRVSGGAVDTQYF
CDR3nt: TGCGCCAGCAGGGTTAGCGGGGGGGCCGTAGATACGCAGTATTTT

abundance: .
d_gene: TRBD1
v_gene: TRBV4-2
j_gene: TRBJ1-1
CDR3aa: CASSQEGQPYEAFF
CDR3nt: TGTGCCAGCAGCCAGGAGGGACAGCCTTATGAAGCTTTCTTT

abundance: .
d_gene: TRBD1
v_gene: TRBV6-2/TRBV6-3
j_gene: TRBJ1-2
CDR3aa: CASSYGTDGYTF
CDR3nt: TGTGCCAGCAGTTACGGGACAGACGGCTACACCTTC

abundance: .
d_gene: .
v_gene: TRBV9
j_gene: TRBJ2-1
CDR3aa: CASSVEANYNNEQFF
CDR3nt: TGTGCCAGCAGCGTAGAGGCCAACTACAATAATGAGCAGTTCTTC

abundance: .
d_gene: TRBD2
v_gene: TRBV14
j_gene: TRBJ2-2
CDR3aa: CASSQEAGGLFF
CDR3nt: TGTGCCAGCAGCCAAGAGGCGGGGGGCCTGTTTTTT

abundance: .
d_gene: .
v_gene: TRBV5-1
j_gene: TRBJ2-3
CDR3aa: CASSLGGVMDTQYF
CDR3nt: TGCGCCAGCAGCTTGGGCGGGGTCATGGATACGCAGTATTTT

abundance: .
d_gene: .
v_gene: TRBV3-1/TRBV3-2
j_gene: TRBJ2-1
CDR3aa: CASSQGRGGHNEQFF
CDR3nt: TGTGCCAGCAGCCAAGGGAGGGGGGGCCACAATGAGCAGTTCTTC

abundance: once
d_gene: .
v_gene: TRBV18
j_gene: TRBJ1-1
CDR3aa: CASSQSQADPEIAIKAAFF
CDR3nt: TGTGCCAGCTCACAATCGCAGGCCGACCCGGAAATCGCAATAAAGGCCGCTTTCTTT

abundance: many
d_gene: .
v_gene: TRBV19
j_gene: TRBJ2-4
CDR3aa: CASSISGPSSGGAKNIQYF
CDR3nt: TGTGCCAGTAGTATATCCGGCCCCTCCTCTGGCGGCGCCAAAAACATTCAGTACTTC

abundance: .
d_gene: TRBD1
v_gene: TRBV5-1
j_gene: TRBJ2-3
CDR3aa: CASSRGPLGQLTDTQYF
CDR3nt: TGCGCCAGCAGTCGCGGGCCTCTGGGACAGCTCACAGATACGCAGTATTTT

abundance: .
d_gene: TRBD1
v_gene: TRBV6-4
j_gene: TRBJ1-5
CDR3aa: CASRARDREEYSNQPQHF
CDR3nt: TGTGCCAGCAGGGCCCGGGACAGGGAAGAGTATAGCAATCAGCCCCAGCATTTT

abundance: .
d_gene: .
v_gene: TRBV3-1/TRBV3-2
j_gene: TRBJ1-1
CDR3aa: CASSQAGAGKAFF
CDR3nt: TGTGCCAGCAGCCAAGCAGGTGCAGGGAAGGCTTTCTTT

abundance: .
d_gene: TRBD1
v_gene: TRBV27
j_gene: TRBJ1-1
CDR3aa: CASSYETGGAEAFF
CDR3nt: TGTGCCAGCAGTTACGAGACAGGGGGGGCTGAAGCTTTCTTT

abundance: .
d_gene: TRBD2
v_gene: TRBV9
j_gene: TRBJ2-3
CDR3aa: CASSSGTSGVTDTQYF
CDR3nt: TGTGCCAGCAGCTCAGGGACTAGCGGGGTTACAGATACGCAGTATTTT

abundance: .
d_gene: TRBD1
v_gene: TRBV19
j_gene: TRBJ2-1
CDR3aa: CASSSPGQVYNEQFF
CDR3nt: TGTGCCAGTAGTTCACCGGGACAGGTGTACAATGAGCAGTTCTTC

abundance: .
d_gene: TRBD2
v_gene: TRBV28
j_gene: TRBJ2-5
CDR3aa: CASRHISGGQETQYF
CDR3nt: TGTGCCAGCAGACATATTTCGGGGGGCCAAGAGACCCAGTACTTC

abundance: .
d_gene: .
v_gene: TRBV10-3
j_gene: TRBJ1-1
CDR3aa: CAISGVNTEAFF
CDR3nt: TGTGCCATCAGTGGAGTGAACACTGAAGCTTTCTTT

abundance: .
d_gene: TRBD2
v_gene: TRBV18
j_gene: TRBJ2-5
CDR3aa: CASSTTSGGALETQYF
CDR3nt: TGTGCCAGCTCCACTACTAGCGGGGGGGCTCTGGAGACCCAGTACTTC

abundance: .
d_gene: TRBD1
v_gene: TRBV6-2/TRBV6-3
j_gene: TRBJ2-6
CDR3aa: CASSYKGQGVTGANVLTF
CDR3nt: TGTGCCAGCAGTTACAAGGGACAGGGGGTTACTGGGGCCAACGTCCTGACTTTC

abundance: .
d_gene: .
v_gene: TRBV11-3
j_gene: TRBJ2-7
CDR3aa: CASSSPPGYEQYF
CDR3nt: TGTGCCAGCAGCTCCCCCCCGGGCTACGAGCAGTACTTC

abundance: .
d_gene: .
v_gene: TRBV12-5
j_gene: TRBJ1-2
CDR3aa: CASGLSDSLGYTF
CDR3nt: TGTGCTAGTGGCTTGTCGGACTCTCTTGGCTACACCTTC

abundance: .
d_gene: .
v_gene: TRBV19
j_gene: TRBJ1-3
CDR3aa: CASSIAYRHSGNTIYF
CDR3nt: TGTGCCAGTAGTATAGCTTACAGGCACTCTGGAAACACCATATATTTT

abundance: .
d_gene: .
v_gene: TRBV20-1
j_gene: TRBJ1-1
CDR3aa: CSARVDTEAFF
CDR3nt: TGCAGTGCTAGGGTAGACACTGAAGCTTTCTTT

abundance: .
d_gene: .
v_gene: TRBV6-1
j_gene: TRBJ1-2
CDR3aa: CASSVREDYGYTF
CDR3nt: TGTGCCAGCAGTGTAAGGGAGGACTATGGCTACACCTTC

abundance: once
d_gene: .
v_gene: TRBV13
j_gene: TRBJ1-5
CDR3aa: CASSLGYVEPQHF
CDR3nt: TGTGCCAGCAGCTTAGGCTACGTCGAGCCCCAGCATTTT

abundance: .
d_gene: TRBD1
v_gene: TRBV5-6
j_gene: TRBJ1-1
CDR3aa: CASSPQGGRGAFF
CDR3nt: TGTGCCAGCAGCCCCCAGGGGGGCCGAGGAGCTTTCTTT

abundance: once
d_gene: .
v_gene: TRBV23-1
j_gene: TRBJ1-1
CDR3aa: CASSHPGFMNTEAFF
CDR3nt: TGCGCCAGCAGTCACCCGGGATTTATGAACACTGAAGCTTTCTTT

abundance: .
d_gene: TRBD1
v_gene: TRBV2
j_gene: TRBJ1-2
CDR3aa: CASRLQGYGYTF
CDR3nt: TGTGCCAGCAGGCTACAGGGGTATGGCTACACCTTC

abundance: few
d_gene: TRBD1
v_gene: TRBV10-3
j_gene: TRBJ1-1
CDR3aa: CATTGTASNTEAFF
CDR3nt: TGTGCCACCACCGGGACAGCCTCGAACACTGAAGCTTTCTTT

abundance: .
d_gene: .
v_gene: TRBV5-1
j_gene: TRBJ1-3
CDR3aa: CASSLVEMHSGNTIYF
CDR3nt: TGCGCCAGCAGCTTGGTGGAGATGCACTCTGGAAACACCATATATTTT

abundance: .
d_gene: TRBD1
v_gene: TRBV30
j_gene: TRBJ1-3
CDR3aa: CAWSLLSGQGSGNTIYF
CDR3nt: TGTGCCTGGAGCTTGCTTTCGGGACAGGGCTCTGGAAACACCATATATTTT

abundance: .
d_gene: .
v_gene: TRBV5-5
j_gene: TRBJ2-3
CDR3aa: CASSLSADTQYF
CDR3nt: TGTGCCAGCAGCTTGTCCGCAGATACGCAGTATTTT

abundance: .
d_gene: TRBD2
v_gene: TRBV27
j_gene: TRBJ2-3
CDR3aa: CASSFRSGGLSVRTDTQYF
CDR3nt: TGTGCCAGCAGTTTCCGTAGCGGGGGCCTATCCGTCAGGACAGATACGCAGTATTTT

abundance: .
d_gene: .
v_gene: TRBV5-6
j_gene: TRBJ1-2
CDR3aa: CASSLALEGYTF
CDR3nt: TGTGCCAGCAGCTTGGCCCTGGAGGGCTACACCTTC

abundance: once
d_gene: .
v_gene: TRBV6-5
j_gene: TRBJ2-7
CDR3aa: CASRNTPDISYEQYF
CDR3nt: TGTGCCAGCAGGAACACCCCGGACATATCCTACGAGCAGTACTTC

abundance: .
d_gene: .
v_gene: TRBV5-1
j_gene: TRBJ2-5
CDR3aa: CASSLDFLYQETQYF
CDR3nt: TGCGCCAGCAGCTTGGACTTTTTGTACCAAGAGACCCAGTACTTC

abundance: .
d_gene: TRBD2
v_gene: TRBV6-4
j_gene: TRBJ2-3
CDR3aa: CAPAPPSGGSTDTQYF
CDR3nt: TGTGCTCCAGCGCCGCCTAGCGGGGGATCCACAGATACGCAGTATTTT

abundance: .
d_gene: .
v_gene: TRBV5-4
j_gene: TRBJ2-7
CDR3aa: CASSYRTAYTYEQYF
CDR3nt: TGTGCCAGCAGCTATCGGACAGCCTACACCTACGAGCAGTACTTC

abundance: once
d_gene: .
v_gene: TRBV19
j_gene: TRBJ1-1
CDR3aa: CASRGSTGLGTEAFF
CDR3nt: TGTGCCAGTAGGGGCTCTACAGGGTTGGGGACTGAAGCTTTCTTT

abundance: once
d_gene: .
v_gene: TRBV10-3
j_gene: TRBJ1-2
CDR3aa: CAISESGGIANYGYTF
CDR3nt: TGTGCCATCAGTGAGTCGGGAGGGATAGCTAACTATGGCTACACCTTC

abundance: .
d_gene: .
v_gene: TRBV6-5
j_gene: TRBJ2-7
CDR3aa: CAAAASYEQYF
CDR3nt: TGTGCCGCGGCGGCCTCCTACGAGCAGTACTTC

abundance: .
d_gene: TRBD1
v_gene: TRBV30
j_gene: TRBJ2-5
CDR3aa: CAWSGQGKEETQYF
CDR3nt: TGTGCCTGGAGTGGACAGGGGAAGGAAGAGACCCAGTACTTC

abundance: .
d_gene: .
v_gene: TRBV5-1
j_gene: TRBJ2-4
CDR3aa: CASSFRTGGENIQYF
CDR3nt: TGCGCCAGCAGCTTTCGGACAGGAGGGGAAAACATTCAGTACTTC

abundance: .
d_gene: .
v_gene: TRBV19
j_gene: TRBJ2-7
CDR3aa: CASSQLGAEQYF
CDR3nt: TGTGCCAGTAGTCAATTGGGGGCCGAGCAGTACTTC

abundance: .
d_gene: .
v_gene: TRBV18
j_gene: TRBJ2-7
CDR3aa: CASSPQGYSSYEQYF
CDR3nt: TGTGCCAGCTCACCACAGGGGTATAGCTCCTACGAGCAGTACTTC

abundance: .
d_gene: TRBD1
v_gene: TRBV7-2
j_gene: TRBJ2-7
CDR3aa: CASSSSTGTAYEQYF
CDR3nt: TGTGCCAGCAGCTCCTCGACCGGGACAGCCTACGAGCAGTACTTC